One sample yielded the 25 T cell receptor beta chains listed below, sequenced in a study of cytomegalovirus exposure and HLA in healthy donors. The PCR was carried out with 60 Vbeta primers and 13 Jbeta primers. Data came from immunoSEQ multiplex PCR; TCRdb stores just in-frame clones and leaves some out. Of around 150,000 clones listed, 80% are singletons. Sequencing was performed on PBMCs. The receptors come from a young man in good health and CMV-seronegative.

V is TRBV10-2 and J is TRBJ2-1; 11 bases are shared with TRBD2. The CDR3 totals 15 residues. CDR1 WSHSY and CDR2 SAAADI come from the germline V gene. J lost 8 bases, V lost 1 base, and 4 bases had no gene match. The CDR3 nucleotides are TGCGCCAGCAGTGAGTTCGTGACTAGCGGGGATGAGCAGTTCTTC. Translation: CASSEFVTSGDEQFF.

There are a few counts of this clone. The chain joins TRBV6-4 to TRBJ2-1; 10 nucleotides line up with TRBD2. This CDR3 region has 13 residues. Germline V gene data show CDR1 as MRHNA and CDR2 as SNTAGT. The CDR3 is CAAGSGGYNEQFF. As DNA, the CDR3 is TGTGCTGCGGGTAGCGGGGGGTACAATGAGCAGTTCTTC.

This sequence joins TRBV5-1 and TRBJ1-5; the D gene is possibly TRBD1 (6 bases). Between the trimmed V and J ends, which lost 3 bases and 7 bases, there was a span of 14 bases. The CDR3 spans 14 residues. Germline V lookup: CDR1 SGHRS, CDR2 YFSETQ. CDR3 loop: CASSSTGGGQPQHF. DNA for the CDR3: TGCGCCAGCAGCTCGACAGGAGGCGGACAGCCCCAGCATTTT.

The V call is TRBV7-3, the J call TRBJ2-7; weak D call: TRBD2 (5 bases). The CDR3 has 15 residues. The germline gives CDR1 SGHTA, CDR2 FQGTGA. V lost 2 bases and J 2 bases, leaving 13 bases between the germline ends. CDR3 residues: CASSLYRTPTYEQYF. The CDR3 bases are TGTGCCAGCAGCTTATACCGGACTCCCACCTACGAGCAGTACTTC.

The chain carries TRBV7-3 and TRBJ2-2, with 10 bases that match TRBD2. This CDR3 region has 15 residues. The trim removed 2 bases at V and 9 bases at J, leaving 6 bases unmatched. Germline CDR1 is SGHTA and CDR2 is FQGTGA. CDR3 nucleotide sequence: TGTGCCAGCAGCTTAGGACTAGCGGAGGCTAGGGAGCTGTTTTTT. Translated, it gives CASSLGLAEARELFF.

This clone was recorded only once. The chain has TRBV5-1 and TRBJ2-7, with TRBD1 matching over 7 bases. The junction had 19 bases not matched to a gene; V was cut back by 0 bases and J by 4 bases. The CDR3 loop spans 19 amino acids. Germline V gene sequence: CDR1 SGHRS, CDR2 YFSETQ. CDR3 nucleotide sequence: TGCGCCAGCAGCTTGGTTCGACGTACGACAGGGCCGAACCAGTACGAGCAGTACTTC. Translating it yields CASSLVRRTTGPNQYEQYF.

The CDR3 loop reads CAGSDRETQYF. CDR3 sequence (DNA): TGTGCCGGATCGGACAGAGAGACCCAGTACTTC. This chain links TRBV11-2 with TRBJ2-5, with D possibly being TRBD1 (6 bases). V was clipped by 11 bases and J by 4 bases, with 11 bases between them. The CDR3 spans 11 residues. Germline V gene sequence: CDR1 SGHAT, CDR2 FQNNGV.

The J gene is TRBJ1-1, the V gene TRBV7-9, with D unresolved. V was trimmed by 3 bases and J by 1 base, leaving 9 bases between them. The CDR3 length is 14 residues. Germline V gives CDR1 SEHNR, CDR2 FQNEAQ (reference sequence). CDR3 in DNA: TGTGCCAGCAGCTTCGGGGTGGGGAACACTGAAGCTTTCTTT. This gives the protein CASSFGVGNTEAFF.

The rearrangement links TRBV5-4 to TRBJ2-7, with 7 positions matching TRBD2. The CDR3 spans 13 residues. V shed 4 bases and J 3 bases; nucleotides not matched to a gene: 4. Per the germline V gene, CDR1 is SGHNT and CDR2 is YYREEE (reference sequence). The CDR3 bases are TGTGCCAGCAGCCCCGGGACTAACTACGAGCAGTACTTC. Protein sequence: CASSPGTNYEQYF.

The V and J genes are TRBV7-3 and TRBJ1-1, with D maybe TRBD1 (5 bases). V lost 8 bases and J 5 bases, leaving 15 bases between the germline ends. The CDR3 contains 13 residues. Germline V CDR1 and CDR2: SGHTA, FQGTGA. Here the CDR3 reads CASGRAARTEAFF. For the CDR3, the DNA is TGTGCCAGCGGCAGGGCGGCGAGGACTGAAGCTTTCTTT.

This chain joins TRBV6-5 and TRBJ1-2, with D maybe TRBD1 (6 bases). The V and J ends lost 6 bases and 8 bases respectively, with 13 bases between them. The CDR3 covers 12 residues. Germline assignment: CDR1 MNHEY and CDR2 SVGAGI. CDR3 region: CASRSGVRGYTF. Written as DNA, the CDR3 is TGTGCCAGCAGATCAGGGGTACGGGGCTACACCTTC.

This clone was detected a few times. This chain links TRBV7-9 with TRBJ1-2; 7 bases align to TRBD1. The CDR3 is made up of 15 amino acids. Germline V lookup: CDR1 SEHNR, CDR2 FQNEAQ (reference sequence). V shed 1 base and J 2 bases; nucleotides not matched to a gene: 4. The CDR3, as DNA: TGTGCCAGCAGCTTAGGGACAGGCGAAAACTATGGCTACACCTTC. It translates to CASSLGTGENYGYTF.

The CDR3 region is CASSVVPGRQSLDAEAFF. Written as DNA, the CDR3 is TGTGCCAGCAGCGTAGTACCCGGTAGACAGTCTCTTGACGCTGAAGCTTTCTTT. The chain recombines TRBV9 with TRBJ1-1; weak D call: TRBD1 (5 bases). The CDR3 covers 18 residues. Germline V gives CDR1 SGDLS, CDR2 YYNGEE. Trimming stripped 0 bases from V and 6 bases from J, with 24 bases between.

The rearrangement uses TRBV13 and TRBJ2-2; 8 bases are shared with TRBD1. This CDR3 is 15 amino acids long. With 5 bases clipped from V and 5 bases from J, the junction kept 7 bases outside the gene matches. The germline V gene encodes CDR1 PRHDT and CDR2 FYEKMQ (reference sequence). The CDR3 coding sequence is TGTGCCAGCAGCACCGACAGGGGAGGTACCGGGGAGCTGTTTTTT. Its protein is CASSTDRGGTGELFF.

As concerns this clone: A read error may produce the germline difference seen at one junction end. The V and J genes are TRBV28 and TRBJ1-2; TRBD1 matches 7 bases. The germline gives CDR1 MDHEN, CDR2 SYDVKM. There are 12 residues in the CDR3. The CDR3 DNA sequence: TGTGCCAGCAGTTCCCCGGGACAGAACTTAATCTTC. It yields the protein CASSSPGQNLIF.

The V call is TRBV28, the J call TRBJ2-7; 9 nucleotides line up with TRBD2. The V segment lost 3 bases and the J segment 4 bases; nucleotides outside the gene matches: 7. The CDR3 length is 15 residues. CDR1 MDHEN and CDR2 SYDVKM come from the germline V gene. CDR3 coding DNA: TGTGCCAGCAGTTTCAGCGGGGGGACGGCGTACGAGCAGTACTTC. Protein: CASSFSGGTAYEQYF.

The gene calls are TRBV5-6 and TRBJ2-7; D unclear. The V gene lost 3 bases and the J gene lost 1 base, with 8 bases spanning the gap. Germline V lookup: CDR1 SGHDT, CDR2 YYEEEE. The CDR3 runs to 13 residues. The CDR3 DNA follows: TGTGCCAGCAGCTCCACTGGTTCCTACGAGCAGTACTTC. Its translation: CASSSTGSYEQYF.

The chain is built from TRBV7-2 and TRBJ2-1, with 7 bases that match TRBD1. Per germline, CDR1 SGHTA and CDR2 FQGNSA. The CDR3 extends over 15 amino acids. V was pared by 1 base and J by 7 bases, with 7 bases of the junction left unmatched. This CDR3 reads CASSLGDSVWNEQFF. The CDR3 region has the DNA TGTGCCAGCAGCTTAGGGGACAGCGTTTGGAATGAGCAGTTCTTC. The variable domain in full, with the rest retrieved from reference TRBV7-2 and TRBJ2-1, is GAGVSQSPSNKVTEKGKDVELRCDPISGHTALYWYRQSLGQGLEFLIYFQGNSAPDKSGLPSDRFSAERTGGSVSTLTIQRTQQEDSAVYLCASSLGDSVWNEQFFGPGTRLTVL.

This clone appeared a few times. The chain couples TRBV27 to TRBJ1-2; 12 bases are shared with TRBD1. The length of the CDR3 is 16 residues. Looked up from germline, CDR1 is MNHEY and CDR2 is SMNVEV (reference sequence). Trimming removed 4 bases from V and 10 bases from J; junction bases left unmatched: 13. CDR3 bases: TGTGCCAGCAGTTCCGACGTCCCGGGACAGGGGGCGGACTACACCTTC. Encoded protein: CASSSDVPGQGADYTF.

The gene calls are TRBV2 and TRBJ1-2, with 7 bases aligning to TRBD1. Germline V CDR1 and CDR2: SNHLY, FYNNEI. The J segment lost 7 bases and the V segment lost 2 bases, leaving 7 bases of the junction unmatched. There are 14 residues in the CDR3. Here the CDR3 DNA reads TGTGCCAGCAGTGAAAGGGGGCGCCCCTCTGGCTACACCTTC. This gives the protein CASSERGRPSGYTF.

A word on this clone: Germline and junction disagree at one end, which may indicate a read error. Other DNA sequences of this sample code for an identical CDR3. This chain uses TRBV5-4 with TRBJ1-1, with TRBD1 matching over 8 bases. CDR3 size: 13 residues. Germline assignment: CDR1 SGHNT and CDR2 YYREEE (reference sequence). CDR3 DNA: TGTGCCAGCAGCTTGCAGGGGGCATCTGAGGCTTTCTTT. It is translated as CASSLQGASEAFF.

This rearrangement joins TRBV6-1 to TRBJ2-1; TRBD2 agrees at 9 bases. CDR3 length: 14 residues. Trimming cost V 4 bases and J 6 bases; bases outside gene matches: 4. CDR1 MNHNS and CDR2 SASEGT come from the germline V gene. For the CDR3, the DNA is TGTGCCAGCAGTGGCGGCGGGGGGGCCAATGAGCAGTTCTTC. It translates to CASSGGGGANEQFF.

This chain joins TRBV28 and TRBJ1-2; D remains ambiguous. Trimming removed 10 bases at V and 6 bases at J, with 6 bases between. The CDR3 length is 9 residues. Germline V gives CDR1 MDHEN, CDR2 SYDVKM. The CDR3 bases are TGTGCCACCGACAATGGCTACACCTTC. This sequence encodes CATDNGYTF.

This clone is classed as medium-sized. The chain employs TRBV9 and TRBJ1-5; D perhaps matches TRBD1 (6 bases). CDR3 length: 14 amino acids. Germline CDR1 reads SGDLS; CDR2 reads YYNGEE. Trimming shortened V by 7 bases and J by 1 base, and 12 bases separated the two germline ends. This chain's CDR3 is CASGEGGSNQPQHF. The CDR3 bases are TGTGCCAGCGGGGAAGGGGGAAGCAATCAGCCCCAGCATTTT.

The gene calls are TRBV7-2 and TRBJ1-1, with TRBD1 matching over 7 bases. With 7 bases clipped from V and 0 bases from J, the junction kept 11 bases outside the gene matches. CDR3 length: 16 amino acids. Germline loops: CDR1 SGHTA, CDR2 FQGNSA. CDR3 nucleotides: TGTGCCAGCATCATTTTACCGACAGGGATGAACACTGAAGCTTTCTTT. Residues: CASIILPTGMNTEAFF.